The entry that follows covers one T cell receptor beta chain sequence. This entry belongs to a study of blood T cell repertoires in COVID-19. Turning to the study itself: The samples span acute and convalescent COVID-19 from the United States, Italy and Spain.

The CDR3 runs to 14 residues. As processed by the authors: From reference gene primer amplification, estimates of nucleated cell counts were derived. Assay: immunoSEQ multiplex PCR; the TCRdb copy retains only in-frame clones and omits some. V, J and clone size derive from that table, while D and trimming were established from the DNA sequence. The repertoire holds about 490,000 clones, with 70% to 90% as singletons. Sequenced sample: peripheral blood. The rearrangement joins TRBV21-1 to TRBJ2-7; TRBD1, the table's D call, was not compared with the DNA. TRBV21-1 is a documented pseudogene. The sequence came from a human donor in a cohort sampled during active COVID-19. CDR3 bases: TGTGCCAGCAGCAAAGGCGGCAGGGTCGGCGAGCAGTACTTC. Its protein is CASSKGGRVGEQYF.